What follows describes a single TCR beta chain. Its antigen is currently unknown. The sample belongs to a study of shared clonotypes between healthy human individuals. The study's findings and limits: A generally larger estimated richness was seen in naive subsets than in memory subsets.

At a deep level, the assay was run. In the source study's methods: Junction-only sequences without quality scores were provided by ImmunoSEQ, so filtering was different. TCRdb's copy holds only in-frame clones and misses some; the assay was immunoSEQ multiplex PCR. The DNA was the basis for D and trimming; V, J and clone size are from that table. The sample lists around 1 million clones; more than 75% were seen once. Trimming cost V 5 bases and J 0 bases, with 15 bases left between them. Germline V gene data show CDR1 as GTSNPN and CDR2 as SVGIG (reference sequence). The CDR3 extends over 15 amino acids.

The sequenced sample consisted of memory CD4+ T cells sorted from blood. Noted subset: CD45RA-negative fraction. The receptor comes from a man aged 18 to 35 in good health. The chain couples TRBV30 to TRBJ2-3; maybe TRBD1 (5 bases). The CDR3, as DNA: TGTGCCTGGTCCAGGGTAGGGAAGAGCACAGATACGCAGTATTTT. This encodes CAWSRVGKSTDTQYF.